The sequence of this TCR beta chain was determined in a study of tumor-infiltrating lymphocytes in primary liver carcinoma. The germline V gene encodes CDR1 LGHNA and CDR2 YSLEER. The CDR3 has 15 amino acids. RNA and DNA were co-extracted from about 19-30 mg of unsorted bulk tissue. A constant-region primer primed TCR beta cDNA synthesis from about 0.55 ug of total RNA. A slightly modified ARM-PCR protocol with three nested multiplex PCR rounds produced these TCR beta libraries. The first two PCR rounds used TRBV1-TRBV30 primers with a Cbeta primer, approximately 10 cycles each. Via MiXCR, TCRdb re-called the multiplex PCR reads, giving one row per CDR3 protein. The sample lists approximately 80,000 distinct CDR3 sequences, about 75% seen once, with approximately 26% in the top ten. Comments on this clonotype: At one boundary the junction diverges from the germline segment, which might be a read error.

The chain combines TRBV4-3 with TRBJ1-6; a weak D match, TRBD1 (6 bases). Input material: tumor-adjacent normal liver tissue. The receptor was isolated from a man aged 35 to 55 with primary liver carcinoma and hepatitis B virus infection. The CDR3 DNA follows: TGCGCCAACAGCCAAGGACAGCTCTATAATTCACCCCTCCACTTT. This codes for CANSQGQLYNSPLHF.